The source of this T cell receptor beta chain is a study of T-cell memory formation after mild COVID-19. Study at large: Among the donors, TCR clusters were largely specific to each donor.

This clonotype was recorded a few times. The target antigen is unknown. Compared with germline, one end of the junction differs, possibly owing to a read error. Germline CDR1 is SSHAT and CDR2 is FNYEAQ (reference sequence). The CDR3 consists of 13 residues. The authors produced TCR alpha and TCR beta cDNA libraries with sample barcodes and UMIs by 5'RACE using constant-segment primers. TCRdb reprocessed the 5' RACE reads with MiXCR, giving one entry per CDR3 protein. The table records more than 150,000 distinct CDR3 sequences, about a fifth of them present only once. Study-wide findings and caveats: There was no confirmation that second-wave clones peaking on day 37 were SARS-CoV-2 specific.

The sequencing input was PBMCs or a T cell subset sorted from them (not recorded which). The V call is TRBV7-7, the J call TRBJ2-5, with 9 bases that match TRBD2. The sequence came from a man younger than 30 who had mild COVID-19 (a few samples of this study predate the infection). Cell type and time point are not known. CDR3 protein: CASRLAGQETQYF. The CDR3 DNA reads as TGTGCTAGCAGGCTAGCGGGGCAAGAGACCCAGTACTTC.